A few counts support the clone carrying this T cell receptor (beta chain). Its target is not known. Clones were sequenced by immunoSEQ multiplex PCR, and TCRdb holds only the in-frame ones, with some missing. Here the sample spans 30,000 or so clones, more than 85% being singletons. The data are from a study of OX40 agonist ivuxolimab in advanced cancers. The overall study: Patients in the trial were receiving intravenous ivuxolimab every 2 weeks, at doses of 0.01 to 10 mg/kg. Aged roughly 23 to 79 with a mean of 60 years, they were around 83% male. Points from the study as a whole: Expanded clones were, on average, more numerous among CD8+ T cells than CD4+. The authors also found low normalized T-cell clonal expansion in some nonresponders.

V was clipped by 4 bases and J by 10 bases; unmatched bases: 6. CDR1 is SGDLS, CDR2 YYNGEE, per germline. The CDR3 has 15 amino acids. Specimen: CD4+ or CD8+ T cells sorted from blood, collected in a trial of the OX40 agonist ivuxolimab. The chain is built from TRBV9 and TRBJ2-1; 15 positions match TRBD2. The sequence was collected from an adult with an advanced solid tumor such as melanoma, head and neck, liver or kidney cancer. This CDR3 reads CASSLGLAGGREQFF. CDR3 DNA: TGTGCCAGCAGCCTGGGACTAGCGGGAGGCAGGGAGCAGTTCTTC.